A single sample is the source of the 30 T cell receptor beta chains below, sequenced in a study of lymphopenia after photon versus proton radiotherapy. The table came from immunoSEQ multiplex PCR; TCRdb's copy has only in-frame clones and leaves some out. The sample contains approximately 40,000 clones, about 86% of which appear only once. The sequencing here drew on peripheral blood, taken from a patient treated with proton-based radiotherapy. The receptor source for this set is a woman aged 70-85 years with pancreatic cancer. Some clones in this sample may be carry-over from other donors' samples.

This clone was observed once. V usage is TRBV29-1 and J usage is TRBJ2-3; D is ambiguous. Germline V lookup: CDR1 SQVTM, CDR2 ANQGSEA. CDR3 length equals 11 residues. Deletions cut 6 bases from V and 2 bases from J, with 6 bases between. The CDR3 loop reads CSVTDTDTQYF. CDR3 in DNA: TGCAGCGTAACGGACACAGATACGCAGTATTTT.

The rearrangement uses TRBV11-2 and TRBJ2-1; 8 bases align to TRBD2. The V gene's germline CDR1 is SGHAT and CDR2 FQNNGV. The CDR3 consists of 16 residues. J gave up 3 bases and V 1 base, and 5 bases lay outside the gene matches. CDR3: CASSLGGLGLYNEQFF. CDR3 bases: TGTGCCAGCAGCTTAGGGGGACTAGGCCTCTACAATGAGCAGTTCTTC.

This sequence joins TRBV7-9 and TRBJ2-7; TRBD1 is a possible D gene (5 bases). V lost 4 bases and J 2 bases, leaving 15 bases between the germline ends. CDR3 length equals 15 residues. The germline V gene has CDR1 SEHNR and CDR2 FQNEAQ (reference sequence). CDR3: CASSSTTQGAYEQYF. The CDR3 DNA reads TGTGCCAGCAGCTCGACGACCCAAGGGGCCTACGAGCAGTACTTC.

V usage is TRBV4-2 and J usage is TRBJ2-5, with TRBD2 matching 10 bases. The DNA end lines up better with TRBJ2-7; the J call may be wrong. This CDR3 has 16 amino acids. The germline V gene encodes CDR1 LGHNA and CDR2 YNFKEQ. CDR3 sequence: CASSHPGTSVAYEQYF. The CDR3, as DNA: TGTGCCAGCAGCCATCCCGGGACTAGCGTGGCCTACGAGCAGTACTTC.

The CDR3 here is CASSYSYQVNEQFF. CDR3 nucleotide sequence: TGTGCCAGCAGTTACTCGTATCAGGTCAATGAGCAGTTCTTC. The chain uses TRBV6-5 and TRBJ2-1; D uncertain. Trimming took 0 bases from V and 6 from J, leaving 9 bases between them. The CDR3 totals 14 residues. Germline V gives CDR1 MNHEY, CDR2 SVGAGI.

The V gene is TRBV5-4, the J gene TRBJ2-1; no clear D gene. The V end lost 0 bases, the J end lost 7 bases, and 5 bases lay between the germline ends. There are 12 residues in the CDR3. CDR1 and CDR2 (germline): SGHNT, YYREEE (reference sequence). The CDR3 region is CASSLDWNEQFF. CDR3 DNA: TGTGCCAGCAGCTTGGACTGGAATGAGCAGTTCTTC.

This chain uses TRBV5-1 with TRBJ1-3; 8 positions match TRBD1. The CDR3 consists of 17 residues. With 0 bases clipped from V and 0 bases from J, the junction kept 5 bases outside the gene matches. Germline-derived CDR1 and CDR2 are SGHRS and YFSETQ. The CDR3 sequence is CASSLDGQGRSGNTIYF. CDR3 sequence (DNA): TGCGCCAGCAGCTTGGATGGACAGGGTCGCTCTGGAAACACCATATATTTT.

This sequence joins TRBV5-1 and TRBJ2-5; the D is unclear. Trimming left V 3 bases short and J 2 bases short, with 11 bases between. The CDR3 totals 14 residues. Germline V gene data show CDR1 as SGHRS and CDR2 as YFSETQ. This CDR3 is CASSWAGSQETQYF. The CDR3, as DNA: TGCGCCAGCAGCTGGGCTGGGTCACAAGAGACCCAGTACTTC.

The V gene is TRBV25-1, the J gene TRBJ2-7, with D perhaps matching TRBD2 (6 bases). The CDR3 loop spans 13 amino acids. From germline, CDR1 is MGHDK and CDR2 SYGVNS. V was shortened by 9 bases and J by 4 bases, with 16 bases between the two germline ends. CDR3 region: CASTEGPGYEQYF. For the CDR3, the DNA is TGTGCCAGTACGGAGGGCCCCGGGTACGAGCAGTACTTC.

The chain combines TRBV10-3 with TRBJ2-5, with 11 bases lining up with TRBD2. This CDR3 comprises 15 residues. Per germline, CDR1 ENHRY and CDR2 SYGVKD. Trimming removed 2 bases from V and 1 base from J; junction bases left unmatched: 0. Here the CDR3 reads CAISELAGGQETQYF. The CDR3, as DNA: TGTGCCATCAGTGAGCTAGCGGGAGGCCAAGAGACCCAGTACTTC.

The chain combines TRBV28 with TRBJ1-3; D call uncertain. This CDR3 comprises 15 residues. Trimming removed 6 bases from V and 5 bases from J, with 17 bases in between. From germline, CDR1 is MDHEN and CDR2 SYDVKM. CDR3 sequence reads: CASSPRGSTRNTIYF. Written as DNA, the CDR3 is TGTGCCAGCAGCCCTCGAGGGTCGACTCGAAACACCATATATTTT.

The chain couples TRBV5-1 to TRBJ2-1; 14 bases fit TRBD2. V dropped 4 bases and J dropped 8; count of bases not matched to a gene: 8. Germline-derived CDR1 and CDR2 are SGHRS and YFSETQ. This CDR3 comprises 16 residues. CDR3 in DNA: TGCGCCAGCAGCGAGACTAGCGGGAGGGCCATAGATGAGCAGTTCTTC. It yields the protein CASSETSGRAIDEQFF.

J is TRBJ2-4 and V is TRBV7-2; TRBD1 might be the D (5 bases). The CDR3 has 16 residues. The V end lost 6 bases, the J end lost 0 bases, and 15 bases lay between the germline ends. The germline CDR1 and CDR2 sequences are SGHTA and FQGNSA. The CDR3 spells CASSLDTRLAKNIQYF. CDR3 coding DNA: TGTGCCAGCAGTTTGGACACGCGGCTAGCCAAAAACATTCAGTACTTC.

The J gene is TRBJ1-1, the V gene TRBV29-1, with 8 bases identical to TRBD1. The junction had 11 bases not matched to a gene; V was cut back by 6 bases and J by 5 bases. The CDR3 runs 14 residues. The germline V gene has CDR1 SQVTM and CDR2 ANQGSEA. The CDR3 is CSVLQGVKSTEAFF. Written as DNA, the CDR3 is TGCAGCGTCCTACAGGGGGTTAAGTCTACTGAAGCTTTCTTT. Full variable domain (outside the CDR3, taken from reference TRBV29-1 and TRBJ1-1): SAVISQKPSRDICQRGTSLTIQCQVDSQVTMMFWYRQQPGQSLTLIATANQGSEATYESGFVIDKFPISRPNLTFSTLTVSNMSPEDSSIYLCSVLQGVKSTEAFFGQGTRLTVV.

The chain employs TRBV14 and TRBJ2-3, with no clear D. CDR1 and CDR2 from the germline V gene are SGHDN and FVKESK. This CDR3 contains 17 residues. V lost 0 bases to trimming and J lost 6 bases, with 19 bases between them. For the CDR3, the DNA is TGTGCCAGCAGCCAAGATCGTGGAATACCTACGATCGATACGCAGTATTTT. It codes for CASSQDRGIPTIDTQYF.

CDR3 in DNA: TGTGCCAGCAGTTTTACAGGGTTGACCGGGGAGCTGTTTTTT. Translation gives CASSFTGLTGELFF. V gene TRBV27 combines with J gene TRBJ2-2; D might be TRBD1 (6 bases). The CDR3 is 14 residues long. Germline CDR1 and CDR2: MNHEY and SMNVEV (reference sequence). The V end lost 3 bases, the J end lost 5 bases, and 10 bases lay between the germline ends.

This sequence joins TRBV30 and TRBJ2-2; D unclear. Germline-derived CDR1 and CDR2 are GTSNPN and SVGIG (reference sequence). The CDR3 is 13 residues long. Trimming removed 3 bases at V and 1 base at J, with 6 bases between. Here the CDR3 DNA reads TGTGCCTGGAGGTTTGGGAACACCGGGGAGCTGTTTTTT. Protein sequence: CAWRFGNTGELFF.

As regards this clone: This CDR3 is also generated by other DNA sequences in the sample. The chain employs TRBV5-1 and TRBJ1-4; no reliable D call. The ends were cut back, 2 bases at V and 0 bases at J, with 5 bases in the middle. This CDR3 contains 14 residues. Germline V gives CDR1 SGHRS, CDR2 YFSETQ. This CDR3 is CASSFGTTNEKLFF. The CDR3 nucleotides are TGCGCCAGCAGCTTCGGAACAACTAATGAAAAACTGTTTTTT.

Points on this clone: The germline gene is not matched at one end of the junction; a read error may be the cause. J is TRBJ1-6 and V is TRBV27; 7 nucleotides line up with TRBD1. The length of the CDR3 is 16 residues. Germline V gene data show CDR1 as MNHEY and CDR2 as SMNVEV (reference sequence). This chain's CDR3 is CASSYTGVSSNSPLHF. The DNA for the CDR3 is TGTGCCAGCAGCTACACAGGGGTTTCCTCTAATTCACCCCTCCACTTT.

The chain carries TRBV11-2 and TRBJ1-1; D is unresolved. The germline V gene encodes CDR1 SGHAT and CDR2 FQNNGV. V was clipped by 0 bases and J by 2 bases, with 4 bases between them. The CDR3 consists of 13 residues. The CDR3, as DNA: TGTGCCAGCAGCTTAGAGTTAAACACTGAAGCTTTCTTT. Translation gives CASSLELNTEAFF. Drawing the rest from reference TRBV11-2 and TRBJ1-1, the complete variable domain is EAGVAQSPRYKIIEKRQSVAFWCNPISGHATLYWYQQILGQGPKLLIQFQNNGVVDDSQLPKDRFSAERLKGVDSTLKIQPAKLEDSAVYLCASSLELNTEAFFGQGTRLTVV.

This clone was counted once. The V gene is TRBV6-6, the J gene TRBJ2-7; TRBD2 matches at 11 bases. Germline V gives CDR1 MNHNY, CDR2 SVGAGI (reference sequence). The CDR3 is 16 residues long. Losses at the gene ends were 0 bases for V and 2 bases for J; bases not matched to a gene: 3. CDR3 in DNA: TGTGCCAGCAGTTACTCGCCACTAGCGGGGGCCTACGAGCAGTACTTC. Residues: CASSYSPLAGAYEQYF.

CDR3 amino acids: CASSHGTGFKNIQYF. The DNA for the CDR3 is TGCGCCAGCAGCCACGGGACAGGGTTCAAAAACATTCAGTACTTC. The chain has TRBV5-1 and TRBJ2-4, with 9 bases matching TRBD1. CDR1 is SGHRS, CDR2 YFSETQ, per germline. The V and J ends lost 4 bases and 3 bases, in that order; junction bases with no gene match: 5. The CDR3 runs to 15 residues. The full variable domain, in which reference TRBV5-1 and TRBJ2-4 provide the parts outside the CDR3, is KAGVTQTPRYLIKTRGQQVTLSCSPISGHRSVSWYQQTPGQGLQFLFEYFSETQRNKGNFPGRFSGRQFSNSRSEMNVSTLELGDSALYLCASSHGTGFKNIQYFGAGTRLSVL.

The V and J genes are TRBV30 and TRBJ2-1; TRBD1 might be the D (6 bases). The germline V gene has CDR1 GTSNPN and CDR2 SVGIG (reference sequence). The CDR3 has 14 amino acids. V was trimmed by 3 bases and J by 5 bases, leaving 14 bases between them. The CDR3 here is CAWRGPGHHNEQFF. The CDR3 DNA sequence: TGTGCCTGGAGGGGCCCGGGACACCACAATGAGCAGTTCTTC.

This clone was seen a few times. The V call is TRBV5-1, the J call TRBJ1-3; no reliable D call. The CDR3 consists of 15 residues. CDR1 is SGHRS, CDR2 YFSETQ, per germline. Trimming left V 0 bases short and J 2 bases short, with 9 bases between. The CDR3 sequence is CASSLAGFTGNTIYF. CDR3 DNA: TGCGCCAGCAGCTTGGCCGGGTTCACTGGAAACACCATATATTTT.

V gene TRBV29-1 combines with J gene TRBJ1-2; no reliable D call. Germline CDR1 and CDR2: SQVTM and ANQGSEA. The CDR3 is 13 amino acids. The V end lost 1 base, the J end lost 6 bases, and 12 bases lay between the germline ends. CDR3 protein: CSVEAAPRDGYTF. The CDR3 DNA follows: TGCAGCGTTGAAGCAGCCCCCAGAGATGGCTACACCTTC.

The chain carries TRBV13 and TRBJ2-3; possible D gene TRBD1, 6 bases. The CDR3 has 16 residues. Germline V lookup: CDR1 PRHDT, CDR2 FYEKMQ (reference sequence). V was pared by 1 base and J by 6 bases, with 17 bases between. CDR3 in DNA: TGTGCCAGCAGCTTAGAAGGGGGTCAGGGTACGGATACGCAGTATTTT. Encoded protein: CASSLEGGQGTDTQYF.

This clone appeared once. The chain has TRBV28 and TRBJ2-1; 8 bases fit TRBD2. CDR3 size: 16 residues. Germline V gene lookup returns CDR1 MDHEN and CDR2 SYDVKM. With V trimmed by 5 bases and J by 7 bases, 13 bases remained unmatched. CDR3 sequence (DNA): TGTGCCAGCAGTCCCTCGGGAGGGAGGGCCAGGAATGAGCAGTTCTTC. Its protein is CASSPSGGRARNEQFF.

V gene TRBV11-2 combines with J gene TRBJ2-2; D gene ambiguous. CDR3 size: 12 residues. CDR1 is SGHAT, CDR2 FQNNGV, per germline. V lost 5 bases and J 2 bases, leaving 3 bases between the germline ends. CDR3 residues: CASSRNTGELFF. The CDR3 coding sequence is TGTGCCAGCAGCCGCAACACCGGGGAGCTGTTTTTT.

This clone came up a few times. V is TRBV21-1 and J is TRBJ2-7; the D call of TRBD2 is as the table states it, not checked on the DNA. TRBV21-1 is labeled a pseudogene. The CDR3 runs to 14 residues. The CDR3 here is CASTPAAASYEQYF. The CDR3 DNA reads TGTGCCAGCACCCCCGCGGCGGCTTCCTACGAGCAGTACTTC.

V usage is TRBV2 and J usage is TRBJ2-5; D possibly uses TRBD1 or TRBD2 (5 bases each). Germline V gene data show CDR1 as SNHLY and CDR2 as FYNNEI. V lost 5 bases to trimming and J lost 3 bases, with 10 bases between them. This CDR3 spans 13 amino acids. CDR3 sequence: CASSWQGEETQYF. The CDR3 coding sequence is TGTGCCAGCAGTTGGCAGGGAGAAGAGACCCAGTACTTC.